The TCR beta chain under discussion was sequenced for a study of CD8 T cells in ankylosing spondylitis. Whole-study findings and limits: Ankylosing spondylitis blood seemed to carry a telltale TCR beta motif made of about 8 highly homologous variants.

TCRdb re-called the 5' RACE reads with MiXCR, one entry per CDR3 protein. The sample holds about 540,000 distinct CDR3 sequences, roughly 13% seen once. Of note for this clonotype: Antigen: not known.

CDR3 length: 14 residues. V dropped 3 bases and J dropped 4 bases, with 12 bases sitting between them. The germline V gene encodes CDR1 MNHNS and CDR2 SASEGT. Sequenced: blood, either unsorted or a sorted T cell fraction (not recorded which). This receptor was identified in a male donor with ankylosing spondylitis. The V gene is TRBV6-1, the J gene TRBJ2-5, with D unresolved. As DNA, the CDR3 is TGTGCCAGCAGTGAGTTCGGCGGCCGAGAGACCCAGTACTTC. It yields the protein CASSEFGGRETQYF.